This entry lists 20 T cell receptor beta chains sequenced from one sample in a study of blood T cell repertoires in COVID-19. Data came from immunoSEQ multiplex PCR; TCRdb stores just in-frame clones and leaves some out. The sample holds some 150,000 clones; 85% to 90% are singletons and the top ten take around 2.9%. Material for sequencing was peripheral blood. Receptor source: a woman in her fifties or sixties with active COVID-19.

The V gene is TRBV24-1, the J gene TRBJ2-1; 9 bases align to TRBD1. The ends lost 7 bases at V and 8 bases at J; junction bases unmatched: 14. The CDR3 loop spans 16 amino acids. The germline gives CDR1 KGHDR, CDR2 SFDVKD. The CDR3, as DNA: TGTGCCACCAGGGGGACTGGGGGACAGGGAATACATGAGCAGTTCTTC. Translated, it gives CATRGTGGQGIHEQFF.

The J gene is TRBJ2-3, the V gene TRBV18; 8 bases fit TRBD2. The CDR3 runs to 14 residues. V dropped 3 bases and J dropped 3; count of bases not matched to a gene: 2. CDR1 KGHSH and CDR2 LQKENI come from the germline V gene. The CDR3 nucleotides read TGTGCCAGCTCACCGGCTAGCGGGACAGATACGCAGTATTTT. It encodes CASSPASGTDTQYF.

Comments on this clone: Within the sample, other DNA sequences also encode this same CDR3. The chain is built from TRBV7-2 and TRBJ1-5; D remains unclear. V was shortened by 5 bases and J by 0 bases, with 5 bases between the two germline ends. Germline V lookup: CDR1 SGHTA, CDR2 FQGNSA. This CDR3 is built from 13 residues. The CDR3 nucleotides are TGTGCCAGCAGCCCCTATAGCAATCAGCCCCAGCATTTT. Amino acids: CASSPYSNQPQHF.

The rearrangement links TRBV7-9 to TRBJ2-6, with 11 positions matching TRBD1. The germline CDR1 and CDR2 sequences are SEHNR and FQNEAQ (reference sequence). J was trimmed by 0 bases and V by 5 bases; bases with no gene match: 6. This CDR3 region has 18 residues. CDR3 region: CASSTGQGAISGANVLTF. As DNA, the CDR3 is TGTGCCAGCAGCACCGGACAGGGGGCAATCTCTGGGGCCAACGTCCTGACTTTC.

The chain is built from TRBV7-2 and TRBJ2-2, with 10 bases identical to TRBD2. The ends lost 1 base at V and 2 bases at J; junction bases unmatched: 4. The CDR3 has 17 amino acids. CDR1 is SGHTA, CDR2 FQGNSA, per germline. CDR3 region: CASSLERTSGNTGELFF. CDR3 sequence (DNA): TGTGCCAGCAGCTTAGAAAGGACTAGCGGAAACACCGGGGAGCTGTTTTTT.

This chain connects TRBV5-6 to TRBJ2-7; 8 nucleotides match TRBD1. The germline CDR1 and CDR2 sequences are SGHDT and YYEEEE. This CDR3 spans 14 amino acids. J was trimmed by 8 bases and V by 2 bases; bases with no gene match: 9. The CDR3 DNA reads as TGTGCCAGCAGCTTAGGACAGGGCCCTGTCAAGCAGTACTTC. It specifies CASSLGQGPVKQYF.

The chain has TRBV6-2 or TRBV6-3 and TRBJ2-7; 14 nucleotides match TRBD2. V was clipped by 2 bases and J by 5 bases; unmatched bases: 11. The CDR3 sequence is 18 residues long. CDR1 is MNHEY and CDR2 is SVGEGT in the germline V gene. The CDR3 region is CASSYQPGLAGAKDEQYF. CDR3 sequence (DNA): TGTGCCAGCAGTTACCAGCCGGGACTAGCGGGAGCTAAGGACGAGCAGTACTTC.

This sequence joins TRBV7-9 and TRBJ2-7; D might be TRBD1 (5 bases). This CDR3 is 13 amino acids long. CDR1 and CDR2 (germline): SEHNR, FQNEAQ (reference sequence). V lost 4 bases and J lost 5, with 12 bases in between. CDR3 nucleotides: TGTGCCAGCAGCTCCCGAACAGGTGACGAGCAGTACTTC. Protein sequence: CASSSRTGDEQYF.

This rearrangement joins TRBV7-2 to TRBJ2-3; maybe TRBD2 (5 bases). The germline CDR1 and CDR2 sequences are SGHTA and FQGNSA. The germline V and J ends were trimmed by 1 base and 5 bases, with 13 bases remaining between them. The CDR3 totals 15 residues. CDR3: CASSLGVLEGDTQYF. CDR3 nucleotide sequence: TGTGCCAGCAGCTTAGGGGTCCTAGAGGGAGATACGCAGTATTTT.

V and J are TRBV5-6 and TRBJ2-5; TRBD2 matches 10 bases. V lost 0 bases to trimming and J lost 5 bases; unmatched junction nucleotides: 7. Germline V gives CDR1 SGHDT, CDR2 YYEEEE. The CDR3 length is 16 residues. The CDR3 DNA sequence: TGTGCCAGCAGCTTGGGGTGGCTAGCGGGAGTTGAGACCCAGTACTTC. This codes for CASSLGWLAGVETQYF. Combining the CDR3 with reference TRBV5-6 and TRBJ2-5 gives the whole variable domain DAGVTQSPTHLIKTRGQQVTLRCSPKSGHDTVSWYQQALGQGPQFIFQYYEEEERQRGNFPDRFSGHQFPNYSSELNVNALLLGDSALYLCASSLGWLAGVETQYFGPGTRLLVL.

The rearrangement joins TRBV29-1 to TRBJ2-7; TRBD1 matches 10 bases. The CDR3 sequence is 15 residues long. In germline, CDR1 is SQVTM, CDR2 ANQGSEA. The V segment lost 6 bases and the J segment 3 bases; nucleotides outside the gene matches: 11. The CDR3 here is CSVIPQWDRGYEQYF. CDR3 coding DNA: TGCAGCGTGATACCTCAGTGGGACAGGGGCTACGAGCAGTACTTC.

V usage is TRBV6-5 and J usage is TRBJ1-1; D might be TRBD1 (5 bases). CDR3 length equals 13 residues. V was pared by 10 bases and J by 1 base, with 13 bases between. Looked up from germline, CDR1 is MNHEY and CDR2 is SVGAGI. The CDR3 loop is CAIQWGGNTEAFF. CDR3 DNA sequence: TGTGCCATCCAATGGGGCGGGAACACTGAAGCTTTCTTT.

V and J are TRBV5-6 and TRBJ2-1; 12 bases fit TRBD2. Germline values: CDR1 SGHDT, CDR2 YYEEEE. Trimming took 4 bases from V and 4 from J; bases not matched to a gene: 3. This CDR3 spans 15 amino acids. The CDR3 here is CASSGGTSGYNEQFF. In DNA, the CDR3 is TGTGCCAGCAGCGGTGGGACTAGCGGGTACAATGAGCAGTTCTTC.

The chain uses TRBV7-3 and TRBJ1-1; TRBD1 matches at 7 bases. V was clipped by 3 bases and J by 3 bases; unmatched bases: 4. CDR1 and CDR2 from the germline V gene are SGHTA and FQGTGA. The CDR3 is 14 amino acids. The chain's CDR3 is CASSFDRDHTEAFF. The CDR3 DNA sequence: TGTGCCAGCAGCTTCGACAGGGATCACACTGAAGCTTTCTTT. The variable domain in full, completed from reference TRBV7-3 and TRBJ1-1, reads GAGVSQTPSNKVTEKGKYVELRCDPISGHTALYWYRQSLGQGPEFLIYFQGTGAADDSGLPNDRFFAVRPEGSVSTLKIQRTERGDSAVYLCASSFDRDHTEAFFGQGTRLTVV.

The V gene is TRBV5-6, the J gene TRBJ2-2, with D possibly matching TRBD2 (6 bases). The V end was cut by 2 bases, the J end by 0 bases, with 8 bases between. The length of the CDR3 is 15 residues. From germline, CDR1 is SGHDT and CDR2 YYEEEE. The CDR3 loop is CASSFRGTNTGELFF. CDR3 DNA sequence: TGTGCCAGCAGCTTTCGGGGGACGAACACCGGGGAGCTGTTTTTT.

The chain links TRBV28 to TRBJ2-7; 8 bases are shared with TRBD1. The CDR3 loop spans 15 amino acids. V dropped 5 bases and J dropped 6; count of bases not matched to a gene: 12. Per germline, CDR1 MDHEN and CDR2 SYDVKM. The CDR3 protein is CASSNAGTGSGEQYF. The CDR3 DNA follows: TGTGCCAGCAGTAACGCCGGGACAGGCTCAGGCGAGCAGTACTTC.

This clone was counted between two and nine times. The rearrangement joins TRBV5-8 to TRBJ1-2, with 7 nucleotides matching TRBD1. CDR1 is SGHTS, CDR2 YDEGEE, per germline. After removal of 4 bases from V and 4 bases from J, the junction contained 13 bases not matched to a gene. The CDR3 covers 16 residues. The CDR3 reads CASSRTWTGQGYGYTF. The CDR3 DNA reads TGTGCCAGCAGCCGGACGTGGACAGGCCAGGGCTATGGCTACACCTTC.

This chain's CDR3 is CASSLELAGVLEQYF. CDR3 DNA: TGCGCCAGCAGCTTGGAGCTAGCGGGAGTTCTCGAGCAGTACTTC. The chain joins TRBV5-1 to TRBJ2-7, with 10 bases lining up with TRBD2. Unmatched junction bases numbered 6, after V lost 0 bases and J lost 6 bases. This CDR3 spans 15 amino acids. CDR1 and CDR2 from the germline V gene are SGHRS and YFSETQ.

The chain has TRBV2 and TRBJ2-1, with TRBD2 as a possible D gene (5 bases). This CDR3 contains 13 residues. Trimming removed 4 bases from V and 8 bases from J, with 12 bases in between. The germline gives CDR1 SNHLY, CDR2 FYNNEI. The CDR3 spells CASSAGRIDEQFF. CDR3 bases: TGTGCCAGCAGTGCTGGGAGAATAGATGAGCAGTTCTTC.

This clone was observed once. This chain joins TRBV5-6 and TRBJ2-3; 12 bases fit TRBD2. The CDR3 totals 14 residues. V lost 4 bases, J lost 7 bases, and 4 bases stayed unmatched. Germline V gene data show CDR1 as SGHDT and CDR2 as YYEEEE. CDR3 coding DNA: TGTGCCAGCAGCCCGGGACTAGCGGGTAATACGCAGTATTTT. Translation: CASSPGLAGNTQYF. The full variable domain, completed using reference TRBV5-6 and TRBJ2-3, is DAGVTQSPTHLIKTRGQQVTLRCSPKSGHDTVSWYQQALGQGPQFIFQYYEEEERQRGNFPDRFSGHQFPNYSSELNVNALLLGDSALYLCASSPGLAGNTQYFGPGTRLTVL.